These T cell receptor beta chains were read from a single sample in a study of CD8+ T cells in alopecia areata. Data came from immunoSEQ multiplex PCR; TCRdb stores just in-frame clones and leaves some out. The sample lists 75,000 to 80,000 clones, approximately 66% seen once, with about a quarter in the top ten. The sample consisted of CD8+ T cells sorted from blood, taken at week 24, from a patient treated with tofacitinib. The receptors were sampled from a human donor with alopecia areata. CDR3s include the opening cysteine and the closing phenylalanine or tryptophan. D genes are given only for firm matches. Only part of the rows carry a size: once, few, many, or a class if the clone is expanded.

j_call d_call v_call clone_size cdr3_aa cdr3_nt
TRBJ2-3 NA TRBV7-2 NA CASSPKLQLTSTDTQYF TGTGCCAGCAGCCCTAAGTTACAGTTAACTAGCACAGATACGCAGTATTTT
TRBJ1-2 TRBD1 TRBV27 NA CASSLGQGAGYTF TGTGCCAGCAGTTTAGGACAGGGCGCGGGCTACACCTTC
TRBJ2-1 TRBD2 TRBV30 NA CAWSEGSGNYNEQFF TGTGCCTGGAGTGAAGGTAGCGGGAACTACAATGAGCAGTTCTTC
TRBJ2-3 TRBD2 TRBV9 NA CASSVALAGGRMDTQYF TGTGCCAGCAGCGTAGCTCTAGCGGGAGGGCGAATGGATACGCAGTATTTT
TRBJ2-7 TRBD2 TRBV7-6 NA CASSRGGTYEQYF TGTGCCAGCAGCCGGGGGGGAACCTACGAGCAGTACTTC
TRBJ2-1 TRBD1 TRBV28 NA CASSSDRGFYNEQFF TGTGCCAGCAGCTCGGACAGGGGGTTCTACAATGAGCAGTTCTTC
TRBJ1-1 NA TRBV19 once CASSIRGPNTEAFF TGTGCCAGTAGTATTCGGGGACCGAACACTGAAGCTTTCTTT
TRBJ2-3 NA TRBV2 few CASSEIGSGDTQYF TGTGCCAGCAGTGAGATAGGCTCTGGAGATACGCAGTATTTT
TRBJ1-1 NA TRBV28 NA CASSFSSVVGTEAFF TGTGCCAGCAGTTTCTCATCGGTAGTCGGCACTGAAGCTTTCTTT
TRBJ2-3 NA TRBV4-1 NA CASSQALASTDTQYF TGCGCCAGCAGCCAAGCGTTGGCTAGCACAGATACGCAGTATTTT
TRBJ2-2 NA TRBV5-6 NA CASSSGSDTGELLF TGTGCCAGCAGCTCCGGATCCGACACCGGGGAGCTGCTTTTT
TRBJ2-1 NA TRBV14 few CASSHWKGYNEQFF TGTGCCAGCAGCCATTGGAAGGGCTACAATGAGCAGTTCTTC
TRBJ1-6 NA TRBV27 NA CARGVLGSTLHF TGTGCCAGGGGGGTCTTGGGGTCCACCCTCCACTTT
TRBJ2-1 TRBD2 TRBV27 NA CASSLLTVRTGGADEQFF TGTGCCAGCAGTTTATTGACGGTTAGGACCGGGGGGGCTGATGAGCAGTTCTTC
TRBJ2-5 TRBD1 TRBV7-9 few CASSPPRGRGQETQYF TGTGCCAGCAGCCCCCCCAGGGGGCGGGGCCAAGAGACCCAGTACTTC
TRBJ2-1 TRBD2 TRBV7-9 few CASSLPTTGTTDNEQFF TGTGCCAGCAGCTTGCCTACCACCGGGACTACTGACAATGAGCAGTTCTTC
TRBJ2-1 TRBD2 TRBV4-3 once CASSPSGGDSSYNEQFF TGCGCCAGCAGTCCTAGCGGGGGCGATAGCTCCTACAATGAGCAGTTCTTC
TRBJ2-1 NA TRBV5-1 few CASSLVGQGLYNEQFF TGCGCCAGCAGCTTGGTTGGGCAGGGCCTTTACAATGAGCAGTTCTTC
TRBJ2-1 NA TRBV5-1 NA CASRDGNNEQFF TGCGCCAGCAGGGACGGGAACAATGAGCAGTTCTTC
TRBJ1-1 TRBD1 TRBV19 few CASSITGALNTEAFF TGTGCCAGTAGTATCACAGGGGCTCTGAACACTGAAGCTTTCTTT
TRBJ2-6 NA TRBV6-1 NA CASSEGEYSGANVLTF TGTGCCAGCAGTGAAGGGGAATATTCTGGGGCCAACGTCCTGACTTTC
TRBJ2-3 TRBD1 TRBV29-1 NA CSVRTGGSSTDTQYF TGCAGCGTCCGCACAGGGGGCTCTAGCACAGATACGCAGTATTTT
TRBJ2-6 TRBD2 TRBV30 few CAWSRGLAGARANVLTF TGTGCCTGGAGCCGGGGACTAGCGGGGGCCAGGGCCAACGTCCTGACTTTC
TRBJ2-1 TRBD1 TRBV11-2 few CASSLVGGPYNEQFF TGTGCCAGCAGCTTAGTAGGGGGCCCCTACAATGAGCAGTTCTTC
TRBJ2-1 TRBD2 TRBV9 many CASSGGTTYNEQFF TGTGCCAGCAGCGGAGGGACTACCTACAATGAGCAGTTCTTC
TRBJ2-7 NA TRBV7-9 NA CASSRTPGLGSGGEQYF TGTGCCAGCAGCCGGACTCCGGGACTGGGATCTGGGGGAGAGCAGTACTTC